This T cell receptor beta chain emerged from a study of blood T cells in healthy people across ages. This clonotype was seen ten or more times. Sample-barcoded 5' priming and a J-beta primer mix drove a second PCR of about 7 to 12 cycles. The study obtained at least 2.5 million CDR3-containing paired-end reads from every sample. Using its own MiXCR run on the 5' RACE reads, TCRdb lists one record per CDR3 protein. This table holds 700,000 to 850,000 distinct CDR3 sequences, approximately 35% found once. The CDR3 is 15 residues long. V lost 3 bases to trimming and J lost 3 bases, with 15 bases between them.

The sequencing input was blood. This sequence originates from a man between 18 and 35 years old in good health. The chain joins TRBV12-3 or TRBV12-4 to TRBJ2-7; D assignment may be TRBD1 or TRBD2 (5 bases each). CDR3 in amino acids: CASSFTAGRNYEQYF. CDR3 in DNA: TGTGCCAGCAGTTTTACAGCAGGGAGAAACTACGAGCAGTACTTC.